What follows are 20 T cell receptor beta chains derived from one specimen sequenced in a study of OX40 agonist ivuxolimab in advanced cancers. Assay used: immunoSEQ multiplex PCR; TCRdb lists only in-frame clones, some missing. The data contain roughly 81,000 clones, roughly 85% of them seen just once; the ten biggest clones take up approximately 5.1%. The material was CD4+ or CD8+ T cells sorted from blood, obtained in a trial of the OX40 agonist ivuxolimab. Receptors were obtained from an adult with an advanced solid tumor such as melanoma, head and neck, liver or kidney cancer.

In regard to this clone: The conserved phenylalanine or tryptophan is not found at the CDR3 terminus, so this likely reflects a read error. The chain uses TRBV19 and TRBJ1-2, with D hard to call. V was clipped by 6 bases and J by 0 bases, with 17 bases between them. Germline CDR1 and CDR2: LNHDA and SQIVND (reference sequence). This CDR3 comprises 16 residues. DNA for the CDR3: TGTGCCAGTAGACTCGGCGCGGGGTTAGCTAACTATGGCTACACCCTC. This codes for CASRLGAGLANYGYTL.

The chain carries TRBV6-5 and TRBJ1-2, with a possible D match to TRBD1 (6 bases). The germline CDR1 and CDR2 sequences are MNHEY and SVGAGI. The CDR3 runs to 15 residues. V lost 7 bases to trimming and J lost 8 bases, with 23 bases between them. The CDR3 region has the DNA TGTGCCAGCACCCCATTGACAGGACCAGTGCGGGGCTACACCTTC. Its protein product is CASTPLTGPVRGYTF.

For the CDR3, the DNA is TGCGCCAGCAGCTTCGACCCCGGGGCCATGCCCTACGAGCAGTACTTC. This codes for CASSFDPGAMPYEQYF. The chain recombines TRBV5-1 with TRBJ2-5; D may match TRBD1 or TRBD2 (5 bases each). The end of the DNA is better explained by TRBJ2-7, so the J call may be wrong. The CDR3 runs to 16 residues. Germline V gene data show CDR1 as SGHRS and CDR2 as YFSETQ.

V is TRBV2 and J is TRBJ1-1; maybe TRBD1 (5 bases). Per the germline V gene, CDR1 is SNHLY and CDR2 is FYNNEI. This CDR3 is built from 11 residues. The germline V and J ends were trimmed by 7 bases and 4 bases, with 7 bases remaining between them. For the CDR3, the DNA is TGTGCCAGCACAGGGTTCACTGAAGCTTTCTTT. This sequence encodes CASTGFTEAFF.

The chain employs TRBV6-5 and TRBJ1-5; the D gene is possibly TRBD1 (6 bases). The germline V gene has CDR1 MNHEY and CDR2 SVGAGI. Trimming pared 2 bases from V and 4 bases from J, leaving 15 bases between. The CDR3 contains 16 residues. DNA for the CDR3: TGTGCCAGCAGTTACAAGGGGACACCAGGGAATCAGCCCCAGCATTTT. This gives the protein CASSYKGTPGNQPQHF.

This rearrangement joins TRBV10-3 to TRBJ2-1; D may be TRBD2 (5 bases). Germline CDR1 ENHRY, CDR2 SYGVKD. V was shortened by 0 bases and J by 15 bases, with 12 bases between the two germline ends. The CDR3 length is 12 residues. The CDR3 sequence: CAISESGIALFF. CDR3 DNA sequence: TGTGCCATCAGTGAGTCCGGGATAGCTCTGTTCTTC.

CDR3 in amino acids: CASRGQASIRNYGYTF. CDR3 coding DNA: TGTGCCAGCAGAGGACAGGCTTCAATCCGCAACTATGGCTACACCTTC. The chain recombines TRBV28 with TRBJ1-2; 7 bases match TRBD1. The V segment lost 6 bases and the J segment 2 bases; nucleotides outside the gene matches: 12. Looked up from germline, CDR1 is MDHEN and CDR2 is SYDVKM. The CDR3 runs 16 residues.

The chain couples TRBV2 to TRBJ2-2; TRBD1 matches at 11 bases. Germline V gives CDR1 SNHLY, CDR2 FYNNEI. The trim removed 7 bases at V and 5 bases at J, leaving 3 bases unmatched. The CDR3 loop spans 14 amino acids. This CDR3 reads CASKGTGGTGELFF. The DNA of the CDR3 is TGTGCCAGCAAGGGGACAGGGGGTACCGGGGAGCTGTTTTTT. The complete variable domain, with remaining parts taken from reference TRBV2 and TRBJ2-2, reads EPEVTQTPSHQVTQMGQEVILRCVPISNHLYFYWYRQILGQKVEFLVSFYNNEISEKSEIFDDQFSVERPDGSNFTLKIRSTKLEDSAMYFCASKGTGGTGELFFGEGSRLTVL.

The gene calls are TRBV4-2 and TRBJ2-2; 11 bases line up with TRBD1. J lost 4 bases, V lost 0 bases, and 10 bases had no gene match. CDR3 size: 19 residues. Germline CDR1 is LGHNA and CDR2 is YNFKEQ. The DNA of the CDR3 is TGTGCCAGCAGCCAAGATCGAAGGTTGGACAGGGGGCCCACCGGGGAGCTGTTTTTT. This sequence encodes CASSQDRRLDRGPTGELFF.

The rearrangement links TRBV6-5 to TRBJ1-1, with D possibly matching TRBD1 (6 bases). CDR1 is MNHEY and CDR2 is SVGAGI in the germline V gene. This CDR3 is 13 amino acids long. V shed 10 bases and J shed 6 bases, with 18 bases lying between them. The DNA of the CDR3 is TGTGCCACAAAGGATTGGGGGGGGCCTGAAGCTTTCTTT. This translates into CATKDWGGPEAFF.

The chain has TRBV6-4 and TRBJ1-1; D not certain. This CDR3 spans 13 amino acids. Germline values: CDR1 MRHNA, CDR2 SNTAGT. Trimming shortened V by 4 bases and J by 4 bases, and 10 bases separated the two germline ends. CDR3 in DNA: TGTGCCAGCAGTGGTAAGGGAGGCACTGAAGCTTTCTTT. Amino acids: CASSGKGGTEAFF.

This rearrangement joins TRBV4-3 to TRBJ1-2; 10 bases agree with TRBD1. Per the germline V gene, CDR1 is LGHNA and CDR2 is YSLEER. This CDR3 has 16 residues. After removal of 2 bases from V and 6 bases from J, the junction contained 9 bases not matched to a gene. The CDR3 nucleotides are TGCGCCAGCAGCCAAAATCCGACAGGGGGCGGGGATGGCTACACCTTC. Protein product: CASSQNPTGGGDGYTF.

CDR3 sequence reads: CASSLGTGYGYTF. CDR3 DNA: TGTGCCAGCAGCTTGGGGACAGGGTATGGCTACACCTTC. This chain joins TRBV7-2 and TRBJ1-2, with TRBD1 identical over 9 bases. V shed 3 bases and J 5 bases; nucleotides not matched to a gene: 1. Germline lookup yields CDR1 SGHTA and CDR2 FQGNSA. The CDR3 runs 13 residues.

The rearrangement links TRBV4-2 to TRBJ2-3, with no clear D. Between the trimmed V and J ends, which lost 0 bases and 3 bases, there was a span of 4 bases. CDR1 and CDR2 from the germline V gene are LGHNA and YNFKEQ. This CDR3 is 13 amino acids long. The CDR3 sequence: CASSQEFTDTQYF. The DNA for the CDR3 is TGTGCCAGCAGCCAAGAGTTTACAGATACGCAGTATTTT.

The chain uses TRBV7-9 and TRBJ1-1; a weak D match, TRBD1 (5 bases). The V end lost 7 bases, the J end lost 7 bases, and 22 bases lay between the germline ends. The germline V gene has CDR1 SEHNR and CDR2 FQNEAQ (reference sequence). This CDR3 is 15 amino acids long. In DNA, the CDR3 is TGTGCCAGCACTCCCTTTGATGGGACGGCTTTTGAAGCTTTCTTT. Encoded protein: CASTPFDGTAFEAFF.

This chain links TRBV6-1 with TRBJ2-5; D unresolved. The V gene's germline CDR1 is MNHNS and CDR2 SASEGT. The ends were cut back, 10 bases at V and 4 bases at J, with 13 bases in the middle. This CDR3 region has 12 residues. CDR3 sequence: CATWAPGETQYF. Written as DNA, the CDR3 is TGTGCCACCTGGGCCCCCGGAGAGACCCAGTACTTC.

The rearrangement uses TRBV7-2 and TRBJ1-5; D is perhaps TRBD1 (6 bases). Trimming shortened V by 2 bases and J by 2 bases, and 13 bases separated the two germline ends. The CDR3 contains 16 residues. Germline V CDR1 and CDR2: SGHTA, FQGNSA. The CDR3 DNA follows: TGTGCCAGCAGCTTAAGGACAGATGAAGGCAATCAGCCCCAGCATTTT. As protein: CASSLRTDEGNQPQHF.

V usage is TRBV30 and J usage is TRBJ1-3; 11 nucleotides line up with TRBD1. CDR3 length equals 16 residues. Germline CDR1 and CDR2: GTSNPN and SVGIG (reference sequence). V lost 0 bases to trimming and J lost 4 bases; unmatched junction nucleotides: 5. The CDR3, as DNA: TGTGCCTGGAGTGTAGGACAGGGGGCAATGGGAAACACCATATATTTT. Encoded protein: CAWSVGQGAMGNTIYF.

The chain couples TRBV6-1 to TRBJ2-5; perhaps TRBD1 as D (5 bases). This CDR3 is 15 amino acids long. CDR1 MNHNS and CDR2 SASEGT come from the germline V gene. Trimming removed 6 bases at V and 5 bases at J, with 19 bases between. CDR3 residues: CASRPLYQGSETQYF. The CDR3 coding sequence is TGTGCCAGCAGGCCACTATACCAGGGTTCGGAGACCCAGTACTTC.

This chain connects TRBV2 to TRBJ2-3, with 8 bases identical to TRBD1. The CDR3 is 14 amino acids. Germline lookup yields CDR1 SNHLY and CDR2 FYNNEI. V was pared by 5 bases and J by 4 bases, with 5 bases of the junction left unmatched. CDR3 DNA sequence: TGTGCCAGCAGTCCGGACAGGGCGTCAGATACGCAGTATTTT. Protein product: CASSPDRASDTQYF.